The 23 T cell receptor beta chains listed next were all sequenced from one sample in a study of blood T cell repertoires in COVID-19. Here immunoSEQ multiplex PCR was the method, and the copy in TCRdb shows in-frame clones only, minus some. The top ten clones hold roughly 3.1% of a sample with about 68,000 clones, about 85% of them seen once. Sequenced: peripheral blood. The receptor set was obtained from a woman between 50 and 59 years old with COVID-19, enrolled during active disease.

V usage is TRBV3-1 (or the pseudogene TRBV3-2) and J usage is TRBJ1-5, with 8 bases fitting TRBD1. Germline trimming cut 3 bases from V and 4 bases from J; bases unmatched to any gene: 8. The CDR3 runs to 16 residues. CDR1 and CDR2 from the germline V gene are LGHDT and YNNKEL (reference sequence). DNA of the CDR3: TGTGCCAGCAGCCAGAGACAGGGGCCCTTTAATCAGCCCCAGCATTTT. Translated: CASSQRQGPFNQPQHF.

The J gene is TRBJ2-1, the V gene TRBV7-9; TRBD2 might be the D (5 bases). Germline values: CDR1 SEHNR, CDR2 FQNEAQ (reference sequence). With 5 bases removed from V and 0 bases from J, the gap between germline ends came to 17 bases. The CDR3 has 17 amino acids. The CDR3 coding sequence is TGTGCCAGCAGCCCCGGCCCCAGCGGTTACTCCTACAATGAGCAGTTCTTC. It translates to CASSPGPSGYSYNEQFF.

The J gene is TRBJ2-2, the V gene TRBV10-1, with TRBD2 matching 8 bases. There are 15 residues in the CDR3. Germline V CDR1 and CDR2: WNHNN, SYGVQD (reference sequence). V lost 3 bases to trimming and J lost 5 bases; unmatched junction nucleotides: 5. The CDR3 nucleotides read TGCGCCAGCAGTGAAGAAGCGGGAGTTACCGGGGAGCTGTTTTTT. Translated: CASSEEAGVTGELFF.

The chain couples TRBV3-1 (or the pseudogene TRBV3-2) to TRBJ1-2; tentatively, D is TRBD1 (6 bases). Deletions cut 1 base from V and 8 bases from J, with 17 bases between. CDR3 length equals 15 residues. Germline-derived CDR1 and CDR2 are LGHDT and YNNKEL (reference sequence). CDR3 nucleotide sequence: TGTGCCAGCAGCCAAGGAATAACAGGGCTCGGGGGCTACACCTTC. Translation: CASSQGITGLGGYTF.

The chain joins TRBV30 to TRBJ2-7, with TRBD2 matching over 8 bases. Germline CDR1 and CDR2: GTSNPN and SVGIG (reference sequence). The CDR3 covers 12 residues. The V gene end was trimmed by 0 bases and the J gene end by 6 bases; junction bases not matched to a gene: 1. CDR3 loop: CAWSVRGGEQYF. CDR3 sequence (DNA): TGTGCCTGGAGTGTACGGGGGGGCGAGCAGTACTTC.

V is TRBV14 and J is TRBJ1-1; 11 bases are a match to TRBD1. The CDR3 totals 19 residues. J gave up 3 bases and V 0 bases, and 12 bases lay outside the gene matches. Germline values: CDR1 SGHDN, CDR2 FVKESK. As DNA, the CDR3 is TGTGCCAGCAGCCAAGATTTTTATGGGACAGGGGGTATGGACACTGAAGCTTTCTTT. Translating it yields CASSQDFYGTGGMDTEAFF.

The chain carries TRBV15 and TRBJ2-7; D unclear. CDR1 and CDR2 (germline): LNHNV, YYDKDF (reference sequence). The CDR3 is 14 residues long. The V and J ends lost 5 bases and 7 bases respectively, with 18 bases between them. The CDR3 loop is CATSLVRPPREQYF. The CDR3 DNA sequence: TGTGCCACCAGCCTCGTGAGACCCCCGAGGGAGCAGTACTTC.

This chain links TRBV19 with TRBJ2-7; TRBD1 agrees at 8 bases. Trimming cost V 5 bases and J 1 base; bases outside gene matches: 1. Looked up from germline, CDR1 is LNHDA and CDR2 is SQIVND (reference sequence). The CDR3 has 13 residues. CDR3 bases: TGTGCCAGTAGTGACAGGGGATCCTACGAGCAGTACTTC. Its protein is CASSDRGSYEQYF.

The sample holds one count of this clone. V gene TRBV6-6 combines with J gene TRBJ2-1; no reliable D call. Deletions cut 6 bases from V and 7 bases from J, with 10 bases between. Germline-derived CDR1 and CDR2 are MNHNY and SVGAGI (reference sequence). This CDR3 comprises 12 residues. CDR3 region: CASRPTSNEQFF. In DNA form, the CDR3 reads TGTGCCAGCAGGCCCACATCGAATGAGCAGTTCTTC.

The chain combines TRBV10-3 with TRBJ1-1, with 7 bases identical to TRBD1. Per germline, CDR1 ENHRY and CDR2 SYGVKD. V shed 3 bases, J shed 2 bases, and the junction held 12 bases outside the gene matches. CDR3 length: 17 residues. Here the CDR3 DNA reads TGTGCCATCAGTGACGCTACACCGGGACAGCCCAACACTGAAGCTTTCTTT. It specifies CAISDATPGQPNTEAFF.

This sequence joins TRBV5-8 and TRBJ2-2; D is unclear. This CDR3 comprises 14 residues. Germline V gene data show CDR1 as SGHTS and CDR2 as YDEGEE. V lost 2 bases, J lost 2 bases, and 7 bases lay in between. CDR3 nucleotides: TGTGCCAGCAGCTTCCCAGTTAACACCGGGGAGCTGTTTTTT. Translation gives CASSFPVNTGELFF.

The chain joins TRBV28 to TRBJ2-7; a possible D gene is TRBD1 (5 bases). The germline V gene has CDR1 MDHEN and CDR2 SYDVKM. The CDR3 loop spans 13 amino acids. With 3 bases removed from V and 7 bases from J, the gap between germline ends came to 13 bases. CDR3 sequence reads: CASSLPVQGEQYF. The CDR3 DNA reads as TGTGCCAGCAGTTTGCCGGTTCAGGGTGAGCAGTACTTC.

The chain carries TRBV27 and TRBJ2-3; D possibly corresponds to TRBD2 (6 bases). CDR1 is MNHEY and CDR2 is SMNVEV in the germline V gene (reference sequence). The ends were cut back, 3 bases at V and 2 bases at J, with 12 bases in the middle. CDR3 length: 15 amino acids. CDR3: CASSFWGRTTDTQYF. The CDR3 DNA follows: TGTGCCAGCAGTTTTTGGGGGAGGACCACAGATACGCAGTATTTT.

The rearrangement uses TRBV3-1 (or the pseudogene TRBV3-2) and TRBJ2-1; 12 nucleotides line up with TRBD2. CDR1 and CDR2 from the germline V gene are LGHDT and YNNKEL (reference sequence). The CDR3 totals 14 residues. The junction had 4 bases not matched to a gene; V was cut back by 6 bases and J by 7 bases. Here the CDR3 reads CASSGLAGWNEQFF. As DNA, the CDR3 is TGTGCCAGCAGTGGACTAGCGGGATGGAATGAGCAGTTCTTC.

This chain joins TRBV28 and TRBJ2-5; 12 nucleotides align to TRBD2. V lost 5 bases to trimming and J lost 2 bases; unmatched junction nucleotides: 9. The CDR3 contains 17 residues. Per the germline V gene, CDR1 is MDHEN and CDR2 is SYDVKM. The CDR3: CASSPARTSGAQETQYF. CDR3 DNA sequence: TGTGCCAGCAGTCCCGCCCGGACTAGCGGGGCACAAGAGACCCAGTACTTC. The whole variable domain, filled in from reference TRBV28 and TRBJ2-5, reads DVKVTQSSRYLVKRTGEKVFLECVQDMDHENMFWYRQDPGLGLRLIYFSYDVKMKEKGDIPEGYSVSREKKERFSLILESASTNQTSMYLCASSPARTSGAQETQYFGPGTRLLVL.

This chain links TRBV19 with TRBJ2-3; 7 positions match TRBD2. Germline-derived CDR1 and CDR2 are LNHDA and SQIVND (reference sequence). This CDR3 comprises 16 residues. The V gene end was trimmed by 3 bases and the J gene end by 0 bases; junction bases not matched to a gene: 6. CDR3 loop: CASSIVAGTSTDTQYF. The DNA of the CDR3 is TGTGCCAGTAGTATTGTAGCGGGCACTAGCACAGATACGCAGTATTTT.

The chain combines TRBV4-1 with TRBJ1-5; 10 bases map to TRBD1. V trimming: 5 bases; J trimming: 4 bases; junction bases outside the gene matches: 2. Germline CDR1 and CDR2: MGHRA and YSYEKL. The CDR3 spans 14 residues. The CDR3 bases are TGCGCCAGCAGCTTGGGACAGGGGAATCAGCCCCAGCATTTT. Encoded protein: CASSLGQGNQPQHF.

This chain joins TRBV18 and TRBJ1-5, with D uncertain. Per the germline V gene, CDR1 is KGHSH and CDR2 is LQKENI. The CDR3 totals 15 residues. V gave up 3 bases and J gave up 5 bases, with 14 bases separating them. The CDR3 DNA is TGTGCCAGCTCACCTTACGAGGTCGCCTATCAGCCCCAGCATTTT. It specifies CASSPYEVAYQPQHF.

This chain joins TRBV27 and TRBJ1-2; D perhaps matches TRBD1 (5 bases). The CDR3 totals 14 residues. The ends were cut back, 0 bases at V and 3 bases at J, with 8 bases in the middle. The germline V gene has CDR1 MNHEY and CDR2 SMNVEV (reference sequence). DNA of the CDR3: TGTGCCAGCAGTTTATCTTCCAGGGACTATGGCTACACCTTC. This codes for CASSLSSRDYGYTF.

This clone has just a few counts. This chain uses TRBV28 with TRBJ1-6; 7 bases match TRBD1. The CDR3 runs 15 residues. V shed 5 bases, J shed 6 bases, and the junction held 7 bases outside the gene matches. In germline, CDR1 is MDHEN, CDR2 SYDVKM. The CDR3: CASSETGRGNSPLHF. CDR3 nucleotides: TGTGCCAGCAGTGAGACAGGGCGAGGTAATTCACCCCTCCACTTT. The full variable domain, with the rest looked up from reference TRBV28 and TRBJ1-6, is DVKVTQSSRYLVKRTGEKVFLECVQDMDHENMFWYRQDPGLGLRLIYFSYDVKMKEKGDIPEGYSVSREKKERFSLILESASTNQTSMYLCASSETGRGNSPLHFGNGTRLTVT.

This clone was detected only a few times. The rearrangement uses TRBV5-6 and TRBJ1-5, with no clear D. Trimming removed 0 bases at V and 3 bases at J, with 7 bases between. Germline V gene lookup returns CDR1 SGHDT and CDR2 YYEEEE. This CDR3 has 14 amino acids. CDR3 residues: CASSLDSTNQPQHF. In DNA form, the CDR3 reads TGTGCCAGCAGCTTGGACAGCACCAATCAGCCCCAGCATTTT.

The rearrangement joins TRBV13 to TRBJ2-2; D remains ambiguous. The CDR3 is 12 residues long. Deletions cut 3 bases from V and 6 bases from J, with 5 bases between. The germline V gene has CDR1 PRHDT and CDR2 FYEKMQ (reference sequence). The CDR3 protein is CASSFLPGELFF. Written as DNA, the CDR3 is TGTGCCAGCAGCTTTCTTCCCGGGGAGCTGTTTTTT.

This chain connects TRBV28 to TRBJ1-4, with D tentatively TRBD1 (6 bases). The V end lost 6 bases, the J end lost 5 bases, and 10 bases lay between the germline ends. The CDR3 totals 13 residues. Germline values: CDR1 MDHEN, CDR2 SYDVKM. The CDR3 loop is CASRVQGNEKLFF. As DNA, the CDR3 is TGTGCCAGCAGAGTACAGGGAAATGAAAAACTGTTTTTT.